Below are 16 T cell receptor beta chains sequenced from a single sample in a study of chemoradiotherapy in HPV16-positive cancers. Assay used: immunoSEQ multiplex PCR; TCRdb lists only in-frame clones, some missing. The sample lists under 6,500 clones, under 85% occurring once. Sequencing was performed on tumor tissue, taken from a patient who underwent chemoradiotherapy. These receptors all come from a human donor with HPV-associated anogenital cancer.

This chain's CDR3 is CASSSTTGSLYTF. The CDR3 DNA is TGTGCCAGCAGCTCGACGACAGGCTCCCTCTACACCTTC. This rearrangement joins TRBV7-3 to TRBJ1-2; D is perhaps TRBD1 (6 bases). There are 13 residues in the CDR3. From germline, CDR1 is SGHTA and CDR2 FQGTGA. V shed 4 bases and J shed 10 bases, with 16 bases lying between them.

There are a few counts of this clone. This chain links TRBV4-1 with TRBJ2-5; tentatively, D is TRBD1 (5 bases). V was shortened by 5 bases and J by 5 bases, with 18 bases between the two germline ends. Germline V lookup: CDR1 MGHRA, CDR2 YSYEKL. The CDR3 contains 15 residues. The CDR3 loop reads CASSSGQAPGETQYF. The CDR3 DNA sequence: TGCGCCAGCAGCTCCGGGCAGGCCCCAGGGGAGACCCAGTACTTC.

This clone qualifies as large. The CDR3: CASSWAGNSPLHF. The CDR3 coding sequence is TGTGCCAGCAGCTGGGCGGGGAATTCACCCCTCCACTTT. This chain joins TRBV7-3 and TRBJ1-6; D gene ambiguous. This CDR3 has 13 amino acids. Germline-derived CDR1 and CDR2 are SGHTA and FQGTGA. The germline V and J ends were trimmed by 4 bases and 7 bases, with 8 bases remaining between them.

V usage is TRBV7-2 and J usage is TRBJ1-2, with D maybe TRBD1 (5 bases). This CDR3 is 15 amino acids long. V gave up 0 bases and J gave up 5 bases, with 13 bases separating them. CDR1 and CDR2 (germline): SGHTA, FQGNSA. CDR3 sequence: CASSLARTPPYGYTF. CDR3 bases: TGTGCCAGCAGCTTAGCAAGGACACCTCCTTATGGCTACACCTTC.

By share of the sample, this clone is medium-sized. V and J are TRBV27 and TRBJ1-1; D might be TRBD1 (6 bases). Germline assignment: CDR1 MNHEY and CDR2 SMNVEV (reference sequence). Trimming cost V 8 bases and J 4 bases, with 14 bases left between them. CDR3 length: 13 residues. CDR3 nucleotides: TGTGCCAGCCATGTGAGCAGGGGCACTGAAGCTTTCTTT. Amino acids: CASHVSRGTEAFF.

Comment on this clone: This sample also contains other DNA sequences that code for the same CDR3. The chain recombines TRBV6-5 with TRBJ1-1, with D tentatively TRBD1 (5 bases). CDR1 MNHEY and CDR2 SVGAGI come from the germline V gene. V was shortened by 2 bases and J by 5 bases, with 6 bases between the two germline ends. The CDR3 is made up of 12 amino acids. CDR3 sequence: CASSYGGTEAFF. CDR3 in DNA: TGTGCCAGCAGTTACGGGGGAACTGAAGCTTTCTTT.

The CDR3 DNA reads as TGTGCCAGCAGCTTAGACGACAGTGGCTACACCTTC. Its protein is CASSLDDSGYTF. This chain joins TRBV7-9 and TRBJ1-2, with D maybe TRBD1 (5 bases). Trimming removed 1 base from V and 7 bases from J, with 7 bases in between. CDR3 length: 12 residues. CDR1 SEHNR and CDR2 FQNEAQ come from the germline V gene (reference sequence).

The chain couples TRBV11-1 to TRBJ2-5, with 7 nucleotides matching TRBD1. Trimming at V came to 7 bases and at J to 2 bases, leaving 10 bases not matched to a gene. Germline V CDR1 and CDR2: SGHAT, FQDESV (reference sequence). This CDR3 contains 15 residues. The CDR3 DNA reads TGTGCCAGCAAATCTACCGGGACAGAACAAGAGACCCAGTACTTC. This translates into CASKSTGTEQETQYF.

This chain connects TRBV5-4 to TRBJ2-5, with D unclear. Germline V lookup: CDR1 SGHNT, CDR2 YYREEE (reference sequence). Trimming took off 2 bases at V and 1 base at J, with 12 bases between the two ends. The CDR3 sequence is 15 residues long. The CDR3 loop is CASSFAPGGQETQYF. The DNA of the CDR3 is TGTGCCAGCAGCTTCGCACCTGGTGGCCAAGAGACCCAGTACTTC.

The chain uses TRBV4-2 and TRBJ2-7, with D perhaps given as TRBD1 or TRBD2 (5 bases each). Germline values: CDR1 LGHNA, CDR2 YNFKEQ. This CDR3 is built from 14 residues. The V end lost 0 bases, the J end lost 6 bases, and 12 bases lay between the germline ends. The CDR3 DNA sequence: TGTGCCAGCAGCCAAGATAAAGGGACCTCCGAGCAGTACTTC. This codes for CASSQDKGTSEQYF.

The chain carries TRBV5-6 and TRBJ2-1; possibly TRBD1 for D (5 bases). V shed 4 bases and J shed 9 bases, with 14 bases lying between them. CDR3 length: 13 residues. In germline, CDR1 is SGHDT, CDR2 YYEEEE. CDR3 sequence (DNA): TGTGCCAGCAGCACGCCCCAGGGAAGTGAGCAGTTCTTC. Translation gives CASSTPQGSEQFF.

J is TRBJ2-3 and V is TRBV30; D is unclear. V shed 4 bases and J shed 4 bases, with 15 bases lying between them. The germline V gene has CDR1 GTSNPN and CDR2 SVGIG (reference sequence). The CDR3 loop spans 14 amino acids. This CDR3 is CAWTSTYRADTQYF. The CDR3 DNA reads TGTGCCTGGACCAGTACGTATCGTGCAGATACGCAGTATTTT.

A note on this clone: In the same sample, other DNA sequences code for this CDR3. The chain carries TRBV7-9 and TRBJ2-1, with TRBD2 matching 11 bases. The CDR3 covers 17 residues. Germline lookup yields CDR1 SEHNR and CDR2 FQNEAQ (reference sequence). The V and J ends lost 5 bases and 4 bases, in that order; junction bases with no gene match: 10. This chain's CDR3 is CASSDPGLAVGYNEQFF. CDR3 DNA sequence: TGTGCCAGCAGCGATCCGGGACTAGCGGTTGGATACAATGAGCAGTTCTTC. Full variable domain (outside the CDR3, taken from reference TRBV7-9 and TRBJ2-1): DTGVSQNPRHKITKRGQNVTFRCDPISEHNRLYWYRQTLGQGPEFLTYFQNEAQLEKSRLLSDRFSAERPKGSFSTLEIQRTEQGDSAMYLCASSDPGLAVGYNEQFFGPGTRLTVL.

This sequence joins TRBV2 and TRBJ2-6, with D unresolved. This CDR3 is 14 amino acids long. V gave up 6 bases and J gave up 0 bases, with 6 bases separating them. Germline-derived CDR1 and CDR2 are SNHLY and FYNNEI. CDR3 coding DNA: TGTGCCAGCAGCAGTCACTCTGGGGCCAACGTCCTGACTTTC. Its translation: CASSSHSGANVLTF.

The chain has TRBV2 and TRBJ2-1, with D tentatively TRBD2 (6 bases). V was cut by 0 bases and J by 8 bases, with 8 bases left in between. The CDR3 is 13 amino acids. CDR1 SNHLY and CDR2 FYNNEI come from the germline V gene. CDR3 nucleotide sequence: TGTGCCAGCAGTGAAGCGTGGGGGGATGAGCAGTTCTTC. As protein: CASSEAWGDEQFF.

J is TRBJ2-5 and V is TRBV5-1, with TRBD2 identical over 9 bases. This CDR3 contains 15 residues. Losses at the gene ends were 4 bases for V and 1 base for J; bases not matched to a gene: 5. From germline, CDR1 is SGHRS and CDR2 YFSETQ. The CDR3 is CASSTIAGAQETQYF. In DNA, the CDR3 is TGCGCCAGCAGCACTATAGCGGGAGCCCAAGAGACCCAGTACTTC.